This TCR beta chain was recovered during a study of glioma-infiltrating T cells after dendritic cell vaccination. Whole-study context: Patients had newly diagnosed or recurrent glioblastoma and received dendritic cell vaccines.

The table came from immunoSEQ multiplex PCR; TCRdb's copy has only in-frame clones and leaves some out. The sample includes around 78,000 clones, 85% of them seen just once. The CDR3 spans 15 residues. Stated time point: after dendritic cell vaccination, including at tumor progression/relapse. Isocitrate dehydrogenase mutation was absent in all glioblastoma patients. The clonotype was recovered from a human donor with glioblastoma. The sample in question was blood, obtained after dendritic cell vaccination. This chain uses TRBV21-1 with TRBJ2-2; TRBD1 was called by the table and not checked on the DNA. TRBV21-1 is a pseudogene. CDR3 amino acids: CASSFWDREAGELFF. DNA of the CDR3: TGTGCCAGCAGTTTTTGGGACAGGGAGGCCGGGGAGCTGTTTTTT.